The clone carrying this T cell receptor (beta chain) was counted between two and nine times. The sample is drawn from a study of T-cell reconstitution after alpha-beta-depleted transplantation in children. Losses at the gene ends were 1 base for V and 7 bases for J; bases not matched to a gene: 10. From germline, CDR1 is SGHTA and CDR2 FQGNSA. The CDR3 has 17 residues. The authors prepared the TCRbeta library with unique molecular identifiers. TCRdb re-called the PCR reads through MiXCR, storing one row per CDR3 protein. The repertoire holds almost 500,000 distinct CDR3 sequences, with around 12% as singletons.

This TCR was sampled from a human donor who donated a stem cell graft to a child with combined immunodeficiency. The source material was PBMCs from the stem cell graft donor, sampled from the stem cell graft. The chain combines TRBV7-2 with TRBJ1-6; the match to TRBD1 covers 7 bases. The CDR3: CASSLGGAQGGNSPLHF. The CDR3 DNA reads TGTGCCAGCAGCTTAGGGGGCGCCCAGGGGGGCAATTCACCCCTCCACTTT.